This TCR beta chain was observed in a study of breast tumors, draining lymph nodes, adjacent tissues. Broader study findings: The data were judged consistent with most tumor T cells coming from lymph node and expanding in tumor. Tumors had less TCR diversity than lymph nodes, more than nontumor tissue.

CDR3 length equals 14 residues. CDR1 and CDR2 from the germline V gene are SGHRS and YFSETQ. Unmatched junction bases numbered 4, after V lost 4 bases and J lost 4 bases. TCRdb processed the multiplex PCR reads anew with MiXCR; each CDR3 protein has one entry. The sample lists 65,000 to 80,000 distinct CDR3 sequences; 15% to 20% were seen once. Breast cancer patients provided tissue from their axillary draining lymph nodes. In its sample, this clonotype was seen a few times. Antigen specificity is unknown. This chain links TRBV5-1 with TRBJ2-3; 9 nucleotides match TRBD1. The sequenced sample was axillary lymph node tissue. This sequence originates from a female donor with breast cancer. Some clones in this sample may be carry-over from other donors' samples. The CDR3 is CASSLGQGPDTQYF. Here the CDR3 DNA reads TGCGCCAGCAGCCTGGGACAGGGCCCAGATACGCAGTATTTT.